This TCR beta chain comes out of a study of human T cells and chemical hapten exposure. About the research overall: It was small differences in pooled library volume that mainly caused per-sample TCR yields to vary.

TCRdb reanalysed the RACE reads using MiXCR and keeps one entry per CDR3 protein. Of 55,000 to 75,000 distinct CDR3 sequences listed, roughly an eighth are singletons. Germline lookup yields CDR1 LGHDT and CDR2 YNNKEL (reference sequence). The CDR3 runs to 15 residues. The J segment lost 7 bases and the V segment lost 4 bases, leaving 9 bases of the junction unmatched. This clonotype was seen only a few times. The time point: patch test 3, about 24 weeks after DPC sensitization. Treatment here: therapeutic diphenylcyclopropenone sensitization with weekly scalp DPC. The origin of this receptor is a man aged 30-40 years with alopecia areata. Some clones in this sample may be carry-over from other donors' samples. V gene TRBV3-1 combines with J gene TRBJ2-1; 8 bases map to TRBD2. The source was whole blood, collected in connection with sensitization to the hapten diphenylcyclopropenone (DPC). In nucleotides, the CDR3 is TGTGCCAGCAGCCCCGGGGTAGCGGGGAATAATGAGCAGTTCTTC. This translates into CASSPGVAGNNEQFF.